What follows is one T cell receptor beta chain and its context. The antigen is unknown. The record originates from a study of T cells in tuberculosis. Broader study findings: Smaller distances to GMM-specific TCRs suggested their expansion in active tuberculosis.

Repertoires were generated with immunoSEQ multiplex PCR, while TCRdb's copy carries only in-frame clones and drops some. The table records around 23,000 clones, about 85% of them present only once. As to time point: new active TB diagnosis, blood taken before or within 7 days of starting treatment. The CDR3 is 18 amino acids. J was trimmed by 0 bases and V by 4 bases; bases with no gene match: 11. Per the germline V gene, CDR1 is SNHLY and CDR2 is FYNNEI. The chain is built from TRBV2 and TRBJ2-1; TRBD1 aligns across 8 bases. The specimen comprised PBMCs, sampled at tuberculosis diagnosis. The sequence derives from an adult with tuberculosis. The CDR3 sequence is CASSGGDRSRISYNEQFF. Written as DNA, the CDR3 is TGTGCCAGCAGTGGGGGGGACAGGTCCCGAATCTCCTACAATGAGCAGTTCTTC.